These T cell receptor beta chains were read from a single sample in a study of blood T cell repertoires in COVID-19. Sequenced by immunoSEQ multiplex PCR; TCRdb stores in-frame clones only, minus some. The repertoire consists of about 240,000 clones, with more than 75% occurring once and the leading ten covering 3%. Sample: peripheral blood. The receptors shown here come from a woman in her twenties or thirties who had recovered from COVID-19. CDR3s include the opening cysteine and the closing phenylalanine or tryptophan. A D gene is named only where the DNA matches it firmly. Size tells how often a clone was seen (once, few, many) or the class of an expanded clone, and some rows leave it out.

j_call d_call clone_size v_call cdr3_aa cdr3_nt
TRBJ2-3 - once TRBV7-6 CASSRIPSGALDTDTQYF TGTGCCAGCAGCCGCATCCCCTCTGGGGCCCTAGACACAGATACGCAGTATTTT
TRBJ2-3 TRBD2 once TRBV5-1 CASSLTTSGGSDTQYF TGCGCCAGCAGCTTAACGACTAGCGGGGGATCAGATACGCAGTATTTT
TRBJ2-3 TRBD2 - TRBV2 CASRLAGGFTDTQYF TGTGCCAGCAGACTAGCGGGGGGATTTACAGATACGCAGTATTTT
TRBJ1-1 TRBD1 - TRBV7-9 CASSFTGGQDTEAFF TGTGCCAGCAGCTTCACAGGGGGGCAGGACACTGAAGCTTTCTTT
TRBJ1-3 - - TRBV18 CASSPTRSSGNTIYF TGTGCCAGCTCACCTACCCGGAGCTCTGGAAACACCATATATTTT
TRBJ2-7 TRBD2 - TRBV2 CASSNPPGTNSYEQYF TGTGCCAGCAGCAATCCCCCCGGGACTAACTCCTACGAGCAGTACTTC
TRBJ2-3 TRBD2 - TRBV29-1 CSVGGALAASTDTQYF TGCAGCGTCGGGGGGGCATTAGCGGCTAGCACAGATACGCAGTATTTT
TRBJ2-2 - - TRBV2 CASMGGARFSVTGELFF TGTGCCAGCATGGGCGGGGCGCGGTTTTCGGTAACCGGGGAGCTGTTTTTT
TRBJ1-5 TRBD1 - TRBV7-9 CASSPGTGNQPQHF TGTGCCAGCAGCCCAGGGACAGGAAATCAGCCCCAGCATTTT
TRBJ1-5 TRBD1 - TRBV6-2/TRBV6-3 CASSYSIGQGQKQPQHF TGTGCCAGCAGTTACTCGATCGGACAGGGACAGAAGCAGCCCCAGCATTTT
TRBJ2-5 TRBD1 - TRBV2 CASGRGQERGETQYF TGTGCCAGCGGGCGGGGACAGGAGAGGGGAGAGACCCAGTACTTC
TRBJ2-1 - - TRBV7-3 CASSLSPGGGGEQFF TGTGCCAGCAGCTTAAGTCCAGGGGGAGGAGGTGAGCAGTTCTTC
TRBJ2-6 TRBD1 few TRBV7-9 CASSWPRQGLSKGANVLTF TGTGCCAGCAGCTGGCCTCGACAGGGCCTCTCAAAGGGGGCCAACGTCCTGACTTTC
TRBJ2-7 TRBD2 - TRBV27 CASSSGGAWSHEQYF TGTGCCAGCAGTTCGGGGGGGGCCTGGTCCCACGAGCAGTACTTC
TRBJ2-7 TRBD2 - TRBV29-1 CSVSRDPSLGRGAYEQYF TGCAGCGTCAGCCGGGACCCAAGTCTGGGGCGGGGGGCCTACGAGCAGTACTTC
TRBJ1-2 - - TRBV15 CATSTGGEYGYTF TGTGCCACCAGCACTGGGGGCGAATATGGCTACACCTTC
TRBJ1-1 - - TRBV7-9 CASSLVLREGNTEAFF TGTGCCAGCAGCTTAGTCCTGCGGGAAGGGAACACTGAAGCTTTCTTT
TRBJ2-7 - - TRBV11-2 CASTLRAGQTFHEQYF TGTGCCAGCACCCTACGCGCGGGACAGACCTTCCACGAGCAGTACTTC
TRBJ2-7 - - TRBV5-1 CASSLVRGSEEQYF TGCGCCAGCAGCTTGGTTAGGGGTTCGGAAGAGCAGTACTTC
TRBJ2-1 - - TRBV29-1 CSVGSNEQFF TGCAGCGTCGGGAGCAATGAGCAGTTCTTC
TRBJ1-5 TRBD1 - TRBV4-1 CASSQEAQGAYQPQHF TGCGCCAGCAGCCAAGAGGCGCAGGGGGCGTATCAGCCCCAGCATTTT
TRBJ1-2 - - TRBV16 CASSQSRVGYTF TGTGCCAGCAGCCAATCGAGGGTTGGCTACACCTTC
TRBJ2-1 TRBD2 - TRBV5-1 CASTPGGRTYNEQFF TGCGCCAGCACCCCGGGGGGGCGGACCTACAATGAGCAGTTCTTC
TRBJ1-2 - - TRBV4-1 CASSQDPGSKSYGYTF TGCGCCAGCAGCCAAGATCCAGGGTCCAAAAGTTATGGCTACACCTTC
TRBJ1-1 - - TRBV9 CASSSAGVTEAFF TGTGCCAGCAGTTCAGCGGGAGTCACTGAAGCTTTCTTT
TRBJ2-7 TRBD1 - TRBV18 CASSPSRDRGHEQYF TGTGCCAGCTCACCGTCACGGGACAGAGGCCACGAGCAGTACTTC
TRBJ2-5 - - TRBV6-6 CASSAREQETQYF TGTGCCAGCAGCGCCCGGGAGCAAGAGACCCAGTACTTC
TRBJ2-1 TRBD1 - TRBV12-5 CASGGTDSYNEQFF TGTGCTAGTGGTGGGACAGACTCCTACAATGAGCAGTTCTTC
TRBJ2-7 - once TRBV27 CASSLLDGMNYEQYF TGTGCCAGCAGTTTACTCGACGGGATGAACTACGAGCAGTACTTC
TRBJ1-2 - - TRBV12-2 CASRSVGGSYGYTF TGTGCAAGTCGCTCTGTCGGGGGTTCCTATGGCTACACCTTC
TRBJ2-5 TRBD2 - TRBV3-1/TRBV3-2 CASSQDRGSGGEKETQYF TGTGCCAGCAGCCAAGATCGGGGTAGCGGGGGGGAGAAAGAGACCCAGTACTTC
TRBJ1-2 TRBD1 - TRBV9 CASSGDRGYGYTF TGTGCCAGCAGCGGCGACAGGGGCTATGGCTACACCTTC
TRBJ1-4 - - TRBV5-6 CASTSPGANEKLFF TGTGCCAGCACATCTCCGGGAGCGAATGAAAAACTGTTTTTT
TRBJ2-2 - - TRBV18 CASSPVPSNTGELFF TGTGCCAGCTCCCCCGTTCCTTCGAACACCGGGGAGCTGTTTTTT
TRBJ2-4 TRBD2 - TRBV6-2/TRBV6-3 CASSYPSGGRAKNIQYF TGTGCCAGCAGTTACCCTAGCGGGGGGAGAGCCAAAAACATTCAGTACTTC
TRBJ2-3 TRBD1 - TRBV3-1/TRBV3-2 CASSPGEGGGQYF TGTGCCAGCAGCCCCGGAGAAGGGGGCGGGCAGTATTTT
TRBJ1-6 - - TRBV7-3 CASSLGRESPLHF TGTGCCAGCAGCTTGGGCAGGGAATCACCCCTCCACTTT
TRBJ1-5 - few TRBV12-2 CASRLRQGAHQPQHF TGTGCAAGTCGCCTAAGACAGGGGGCGCACCAGCCCCAGCATTTT
TRBJ1-4 - - TRBV9 CASSVGGTTNEKLFF TGTGCCAGCAGCGTAGGCGGGACAACTAATGAAAAACTGTTTTTT
TRBJ2-7 TRBD1 - TRBV6-6 CASSYQGQGTSYEQYF TGTGCCAGCAGTTACCAAGGACAGGGGACCTCCTACGAGCAGTACTTC
TRBJ1-2 - - TRBV5-1 CASSRAGVGHDFGYTF TGCGCCAGCAGCCGAGCGGGGGTGGGACACGATTTTGGCTACACCTTC
TRBJ2-3 TRBD2 - TRBV5-1 CASSASSGGAGPDTQYF TGCGCCAGCAGCGCTTCCAGCGGGGGGGCCGGCCCAGATACGCAGTATTTT
TRBJ1-5 TRBD1 - TRBV6-5 CASSRTGGAYQPQHF TGTGCCAGCAGTCGGACAGGGGGCGCCTATCAGCCCCAGCATTTT